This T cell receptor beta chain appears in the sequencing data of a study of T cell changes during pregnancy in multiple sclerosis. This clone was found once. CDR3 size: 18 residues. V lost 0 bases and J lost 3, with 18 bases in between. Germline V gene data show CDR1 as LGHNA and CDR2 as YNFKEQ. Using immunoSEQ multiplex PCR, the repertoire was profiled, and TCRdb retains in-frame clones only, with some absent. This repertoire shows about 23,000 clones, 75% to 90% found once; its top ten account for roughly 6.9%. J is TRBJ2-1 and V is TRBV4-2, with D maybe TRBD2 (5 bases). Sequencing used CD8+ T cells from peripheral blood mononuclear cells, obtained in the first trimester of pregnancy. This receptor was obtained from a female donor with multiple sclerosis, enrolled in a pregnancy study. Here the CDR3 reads CASSQEGPRTWDYNEQFF. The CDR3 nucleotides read TGTGCCAGCAGCCAAGAAGGTCCTAGGACTTGGGACTACAATGAGCAGTTCTTC.